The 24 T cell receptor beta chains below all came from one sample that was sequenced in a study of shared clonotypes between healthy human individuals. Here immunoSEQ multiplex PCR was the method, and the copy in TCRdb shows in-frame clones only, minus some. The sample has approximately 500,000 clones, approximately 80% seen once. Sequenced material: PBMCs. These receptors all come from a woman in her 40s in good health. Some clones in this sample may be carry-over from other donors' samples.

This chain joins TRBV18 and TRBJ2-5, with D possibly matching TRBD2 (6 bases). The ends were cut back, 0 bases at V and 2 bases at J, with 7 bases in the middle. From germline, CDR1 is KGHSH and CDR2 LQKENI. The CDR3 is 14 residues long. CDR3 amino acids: CASSPPAGQETQYF. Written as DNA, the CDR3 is TGTGCCAGCTCACCACCTGCGGGACAAGAGACCCAGTACTTC.

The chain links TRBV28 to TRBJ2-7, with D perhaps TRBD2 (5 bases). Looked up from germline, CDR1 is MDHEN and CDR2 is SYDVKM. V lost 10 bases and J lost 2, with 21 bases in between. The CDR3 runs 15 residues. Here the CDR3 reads CATLGDLTRAYEQYF. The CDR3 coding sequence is TGTGCCACCCTGGGAGACCTAACACGCGCCTACGAGCAGTACTTC.

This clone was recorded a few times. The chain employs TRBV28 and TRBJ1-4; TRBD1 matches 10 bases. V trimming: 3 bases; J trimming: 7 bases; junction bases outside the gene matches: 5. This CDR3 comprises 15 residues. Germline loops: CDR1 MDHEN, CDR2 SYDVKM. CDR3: CASSFQTGGVEKLFF. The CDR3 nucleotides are TGTGCCAGCAGTTTCCAGACAGGGGGCGTTGAAAAACTGTTTTTT.

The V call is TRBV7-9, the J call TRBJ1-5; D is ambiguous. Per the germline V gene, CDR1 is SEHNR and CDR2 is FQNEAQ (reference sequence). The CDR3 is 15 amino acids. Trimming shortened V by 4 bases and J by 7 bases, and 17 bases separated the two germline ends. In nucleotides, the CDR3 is TGTGCCAGCAGCTCAGGCGGAGGGTCAGACCAGCCCCAGCATTTT. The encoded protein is CASSSGGGSDQPQHF.

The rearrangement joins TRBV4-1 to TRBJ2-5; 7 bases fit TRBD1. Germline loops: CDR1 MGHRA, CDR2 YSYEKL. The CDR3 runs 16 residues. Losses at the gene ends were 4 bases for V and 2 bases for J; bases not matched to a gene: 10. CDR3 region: CASSLKGGDYQETQYF. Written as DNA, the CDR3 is TGCGCCAGCAGCCTTAAAGGGGGCGATTATCAAGAGACCCAGTACTTC.

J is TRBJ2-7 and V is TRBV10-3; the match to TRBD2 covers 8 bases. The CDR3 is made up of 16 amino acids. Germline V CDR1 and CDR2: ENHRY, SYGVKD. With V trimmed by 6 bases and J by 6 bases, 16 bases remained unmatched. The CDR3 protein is CAISGGADGAGGEQYF. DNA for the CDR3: TGTGCCATCAGCGGGGGGGCGGACGGTGCTGGGGGCGAGCAGTACTTC.

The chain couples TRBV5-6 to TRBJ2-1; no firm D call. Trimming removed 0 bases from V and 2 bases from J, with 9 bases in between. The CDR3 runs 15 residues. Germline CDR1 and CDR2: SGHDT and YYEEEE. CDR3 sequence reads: CASSLVGRTYNEQFF. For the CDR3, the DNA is TGTGCCAGCAGCTTGGTAGGTCGCACCTACAATGAGCAGTTCTTC.

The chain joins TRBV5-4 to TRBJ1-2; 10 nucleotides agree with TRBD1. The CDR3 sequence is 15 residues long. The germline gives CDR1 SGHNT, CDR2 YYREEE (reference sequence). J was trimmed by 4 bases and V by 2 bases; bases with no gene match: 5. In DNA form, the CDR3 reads TGTGCCAGCAGCTTTCGACAGGGGGCAGGCTATGGCTACACCTTC. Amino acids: CASSFRQGAGYGYTF. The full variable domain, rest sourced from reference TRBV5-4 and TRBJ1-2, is ETGVTQSPTHLIKTRGQQVTLRCSSQSGHNTVSWYQQALGQGPQFIFQYYREEENGRGNFPPRFSGLQFPNYSSELNVNALELDDSALYLCASSFRQGAGYGYTFGSGTRLTVV.

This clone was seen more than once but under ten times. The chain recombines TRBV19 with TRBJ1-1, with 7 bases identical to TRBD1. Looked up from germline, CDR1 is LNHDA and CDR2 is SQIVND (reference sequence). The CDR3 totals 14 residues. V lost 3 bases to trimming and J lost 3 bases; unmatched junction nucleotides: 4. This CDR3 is CASSIDRVYTEAFF. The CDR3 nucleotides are TGTGCCAGTAGTATCGACAGGGTGTACACTGAAGCTTTCTTT.

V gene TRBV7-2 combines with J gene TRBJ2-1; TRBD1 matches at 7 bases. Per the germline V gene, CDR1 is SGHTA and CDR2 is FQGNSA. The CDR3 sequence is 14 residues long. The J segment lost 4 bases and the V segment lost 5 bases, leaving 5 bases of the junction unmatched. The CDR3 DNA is TGTGCCAGCAGCGGGGACAGTTTTTACAATGAGCAGTTCTTC. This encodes CASSGDSFYNEQFF. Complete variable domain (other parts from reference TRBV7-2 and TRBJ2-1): GAGVSQSPSNKVTEKGKDVELRCDPISGHTALYWYRQSLGQGLEFLIYFQGNSAPDKSGLPSDRFSAERTGGSVSTLTIQRTQQEDSAVYLCASSGDSFYNEQFFGPGTRLTVL.

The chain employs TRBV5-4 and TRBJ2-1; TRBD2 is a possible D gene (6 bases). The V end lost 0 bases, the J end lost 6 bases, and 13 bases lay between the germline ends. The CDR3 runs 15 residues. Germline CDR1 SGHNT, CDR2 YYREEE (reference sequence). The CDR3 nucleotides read TGTGCCAGCAGCTTGGGTAGCGGAGGTGGCAATGAGCAGTTCTTC. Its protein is CASSLGSGGGNEQFF.

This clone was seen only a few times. CDR3 coding DNA: TGTGCCAGCAGCCTACAGGTGGGCTACACAGATACGCAGTATTTT. Translating it yields CASSLQVGYTDTQYF. The chain links TRBV5-4 to TRBJ2-3, with a possible D match to TRBD1 (5 bases). The CDR3 covers 15 residues. Germline CDR1 and CDR2: SGHNT and YYREEE (reference sequence). The V end was cut by 4 bases, the J end by 2 bases, with 14 bases between.

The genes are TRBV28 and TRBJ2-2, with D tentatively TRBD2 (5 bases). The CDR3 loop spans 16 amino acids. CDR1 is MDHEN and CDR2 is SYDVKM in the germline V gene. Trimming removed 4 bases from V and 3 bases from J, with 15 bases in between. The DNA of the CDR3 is TGTGCCAGCAGTTCCTACCTCCGGACTGACACCGGGGAGCTGTTTTTT. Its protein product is CASSSYLRTDTGELFF.

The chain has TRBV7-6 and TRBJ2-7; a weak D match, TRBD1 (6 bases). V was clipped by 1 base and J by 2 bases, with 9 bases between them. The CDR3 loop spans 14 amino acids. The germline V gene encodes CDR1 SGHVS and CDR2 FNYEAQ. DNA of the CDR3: TGTGCCAGCAGCTTAGGTGGACAGACCTACGAGCAGTACTTC. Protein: CASSLGGQTYEQYF.

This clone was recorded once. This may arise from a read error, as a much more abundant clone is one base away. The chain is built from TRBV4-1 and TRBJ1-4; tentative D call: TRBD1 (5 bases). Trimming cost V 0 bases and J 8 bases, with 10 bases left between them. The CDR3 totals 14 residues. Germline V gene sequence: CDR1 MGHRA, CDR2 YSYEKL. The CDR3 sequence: CASSQDGGAEKLFF. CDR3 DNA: TGCGCCAGCAGCCAAGATGGGGGAGCCGAAAAACTGTTTTTT.

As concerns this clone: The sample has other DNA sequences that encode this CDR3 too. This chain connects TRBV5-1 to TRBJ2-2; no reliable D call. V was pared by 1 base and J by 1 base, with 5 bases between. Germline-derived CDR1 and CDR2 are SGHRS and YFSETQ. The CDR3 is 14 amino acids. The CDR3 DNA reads TGCGCCAGCAGCTTGCTGCAGAACACCGGGGAGCTGTTTTTT. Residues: CASSLLQNTGELFF.

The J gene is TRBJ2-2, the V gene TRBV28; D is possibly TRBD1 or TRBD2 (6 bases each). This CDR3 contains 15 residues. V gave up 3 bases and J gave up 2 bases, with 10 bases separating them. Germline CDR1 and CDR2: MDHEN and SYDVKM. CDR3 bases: TGTGCCAGCAGTTTCAGGGGACTTAACACCGGGGAGCTGTTTTTT. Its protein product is CASSFRGLNTGELFF.

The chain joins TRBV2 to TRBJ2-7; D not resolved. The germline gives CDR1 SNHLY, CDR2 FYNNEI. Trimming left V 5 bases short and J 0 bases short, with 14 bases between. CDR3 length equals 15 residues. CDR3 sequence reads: CASSRGSFPSYEQYF. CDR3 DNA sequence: TGTGCCAGCAGTCGAGGTAGCTTTCCCTCCTACGAGCAGTACTTC.

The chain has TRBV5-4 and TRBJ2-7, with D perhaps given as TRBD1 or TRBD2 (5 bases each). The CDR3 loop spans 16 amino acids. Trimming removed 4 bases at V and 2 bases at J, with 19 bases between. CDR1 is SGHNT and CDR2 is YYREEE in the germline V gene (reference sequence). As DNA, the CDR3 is TGTGCCAGCAGCACCGATCCGGGACGGATCACCTACGAGCAGTACTTC. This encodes CASSTDPGRITYEQYF.

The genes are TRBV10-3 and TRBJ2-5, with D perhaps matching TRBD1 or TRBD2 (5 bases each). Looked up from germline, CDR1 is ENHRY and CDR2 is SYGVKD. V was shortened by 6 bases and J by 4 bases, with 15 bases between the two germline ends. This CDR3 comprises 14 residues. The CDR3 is CAIRRDLGTETQYF. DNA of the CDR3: TGTGCCATCAGAAGGGATCTGGGGACAGAGACCCAGTACTTC.

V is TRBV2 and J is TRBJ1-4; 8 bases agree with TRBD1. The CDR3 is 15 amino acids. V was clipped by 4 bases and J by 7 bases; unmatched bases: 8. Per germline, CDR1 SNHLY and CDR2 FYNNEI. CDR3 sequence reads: CASSGQGTPGEKLFF. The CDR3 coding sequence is TGTGCCAGCAGTGGACAGGGGACCCCCGGTGAAAAACTGTTTTTT.

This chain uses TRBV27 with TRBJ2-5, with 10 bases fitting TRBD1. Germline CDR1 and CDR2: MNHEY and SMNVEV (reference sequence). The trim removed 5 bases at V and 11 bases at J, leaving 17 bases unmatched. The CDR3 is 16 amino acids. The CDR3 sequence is CASSPTRDRGLREQYF. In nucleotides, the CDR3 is TGTGCCAGCAGTCCGACCCGAGACAGGGGGCTGCGGGAGCAGTACTTC.

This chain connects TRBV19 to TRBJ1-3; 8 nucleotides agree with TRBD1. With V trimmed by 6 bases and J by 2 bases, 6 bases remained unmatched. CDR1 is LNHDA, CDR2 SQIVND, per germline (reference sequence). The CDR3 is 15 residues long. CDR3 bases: TGTGCCAGTAGGAGACAGGGGTTTGCTGGAAACACCATATATTTT. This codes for CASRRQGFAGNTIYF.

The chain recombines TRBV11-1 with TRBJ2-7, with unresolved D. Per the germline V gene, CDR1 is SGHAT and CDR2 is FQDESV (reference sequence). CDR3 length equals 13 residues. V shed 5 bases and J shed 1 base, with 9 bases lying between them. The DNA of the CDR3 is TGTGCCAGCAGCCAAGACGGTTCCTACGAGCAGTACTTC. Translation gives CASSQDGSYEQYF. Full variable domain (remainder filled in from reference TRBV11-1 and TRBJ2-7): EAEVAQSPRYKITEKSQAVAFWCDPISGHATLYWYRQILGQGPELLVQFQDESVVDDSQLPKDRFSAERLKGVDSTLKIQPAELGDSAMYLCASSQDGSYEQYFGPGTRLTVT.